These 25 T cell receptor beta chains share one sample of origin, sequenced in a study of blood T cell repertoires in COVID-19. The table came from immunoSEQ multiplex PCR; TCRdb's copy has only in-frame clones and leaves some out. The table shows under 40,000 clones, with 65% to 90% occurring only once. Material: peripheral blood. The receptor set was obtained from a woman older than 75 with active or convalescent COVID-19.

The rearrangement joins TRBV5-1 to TRBJ1-6, with 7 bases identical to TRBD1. The CDR3 length is 15 residues. The V segment lost 0 bases and the J segment 9 bases; nucleotides outside the gene matches: 6. Germline V CDR1 and CDR2: SGHRS, YFSETQ. This CDR3 reads CASSLGDSGSSPLHF. CDR3 DNA: TGCGCCAGCAGCTTGGGGGACAGCGGGAGTTCACCCCTCCACTTT.

The V gene is TRBV6-1, the J gene TRBJ2-1; D possibly corresponds to TRBD2 (6 bases). Germline CDR1 reads MNHNS; CDR2 reads SASEGT. V was shortened by 0 bases and J by 2 bases, with 11 bases between the two germline ends. This CDR3 spans 16 amino acids. CDR3 nucleotide sequence: TGTGCCAGCAGTGAAGCGAGTAGCGGACCCTACAATGAGCAGTTCTTC. Translation gives CASSEASSGPYNEQFF.

The J gene is TRBJ1-2, the V gene TRBV19; D possibly corresponds to TRBD1 (5 bases). The V and J ends lost 5 bases and 3 bases respectively, with 19 bases between them. CDR3 size: 16 residues. The germline gives CDR1 LNHDA, CDR2 SQIVND (reference sequence). This chain's CDR3 is CASSPNGASLDYGYTF. The DNA for the CDR3 is TGTGCCAGTAGTCCCAATGGGGCCAGCCTGGACTATGGCTACACCTTC.

This rearrangement joins TRBV21-1 to TRBJ2-5; the D call of TRBD2 is as the table states it, not checked on the DNA. TRBV21-1 represents a pseudogene. The CDR3 is made up of 12 amino acids. The CDR3 reads CASSKVAETQYF. The CDR3 nucleotides are TGTGCCAGCAGCAAAGTAGCAGAGACCCAGTACTTC.

This chain uses TRBV5-1 with TRBJ1-1, with TRBD1 matching 9 bases. The V segment lost 4 bases and the J segment 6 bases; nucleotides outside the gene matches: 7. This CDR3 region has 14 residues. Looked up from germline, CDR1 is SGHRS and CDR2 is YFSETQ. For the CDR3, the DNA is TGCGCCAGCAGCCCTGGGACAGGGAAGGCTGAAGCTTTCTTT. Translation gives CASSPGTGKAEAFF.

The V gene is TRBV27, the J gene TRBJ2-6; 8 bases are shared with TRBD1. CDR1 and CDR2 (germline): MNHEY, SMNVEV (reference sequence). J gave up 0 bases and V 2 bases, and 6 bases lay outside the gene matches. The CDR3 consists of 18 residues. CDR3 nucleotides: TGTGCCAGCAGTTTACTGTTGACAGGGGCCTCTGGGGCCAACGTCCTGACTTTC. The encoded protein is CASSLLLTGASGANVLTF.

In this sample, this clone turned up once. The chain uses TRBV2 and TRBJ1-3; 7 nucleotides agree with TRBD1. The length of the CDR3 is 17 residues. Looked up from germline, CDR1 is SNHLY and CDR2 is FYNNEI. V dropped 4 bases and J dropped 0; count of bases not matched to a gene: 9. The CDR3 loop reads CASSAKAGTASGNTIYF. CDR3 in DNA: TGTGCCAGCAGTGCCAAAGCCGGGACAGCCTCTGGAAACACCATATATTTT.

The rearrangement links TRBV12-3 or TRBV12-4 to TRBJ1-5; D gene uncertain. V lost 6 bases, J lost 4 bases, and 10 bases lay in between. The CDR3 runs 13 residues. As DNA, the CDR3 is TGTGCCAGCAGCAGGAATGGGAATCAGCCCCAGCATTTT. Translating gives CASSRNGNQPQHF.

The chain uses TRBV6-5 and TRBJ2-7; TRBD2 matches 8 bases. Germline CDR1 and CDR2: MNHEY and SVGAGI. The CDR3 covers 13 residues. Trimming removed 4 bases from V and 5 bases from J; junction bases left unmatched: 4. CDR3 nucleotides: TGTGCCAGCAGTTTACACGGGGGGGACGAGCAGTACTTC. Its protein is CASSLHGGDEQYF.

The V call is TRBV19, the J call TRBJ2-7, with TRBD1 matching 9 bases. CDR1 LNHDA and CDR2 SQIVND come from the germline V gene (reference sequence). V shed 2 bases and J 3 bases; nucleotides not matched to a gene: 5. The CDR3 spans 15 residues. This CDR3 reads CASSIPGQGIYEQYF. Here the CDR3 DNA reads TGTGCCAGTAGTATACCGGGACAGGGTATCTACGAGCAGTACTTC.

This chain uses TRBV4-2 with TRBJ2-7; D is possibly TRBD1 (9 bases). The CDR3 covers 18 residues. Germline-derived CDR1 and CDR2 are LGHNA and YNFKEQ. With 4 bases removed from V and 6 bases from J, the gap between germline ends came to 28 bases. CDR3 nucleotides: TGTGCCAGCAGCCCGGGACAGGGAGGGGGACTAGGGTTCCGCGAGCAGTACTTC. It specifies CASSPGQGGGLGFREQYF.

V and J are TRBV10-3 and TRBJ2-3; 9 nucleotides line up with TRBD1. V was pared by 3 bases and J by 5 bases, with 3 bases of the junction left unmatched. The CDR3 is 14 residues long. Germline assignment: CDR1 ENHRY and CDR2 SYGVKD. CDR3 DNA: TGTGCCATCAGTGAACAGGGGGCCGTAGATACGCAGTATTTT. Its translation: CAISEQGAVDTQYF.

V usage is TRBV6-7 and J usage is TRBJ2-5, with a tentative D call TRBD2 (6 bases). TRBV6-7 is treated as an ORF (open reading frame) with a function not yet certain. This CDR3 spans 14 amino acids. Trimming cost V 10 bases and J 0 bases, with 15 bases left between them. Here the CDR3 DNA reads TGTGCCATCCCGGGACTCCTGTACCAAGAGACCCAGTACTTC. Translating gives CAIPGLLYQETQYF.

The chain links TRBV18 to TRBJ2-5, with D hard to call. The CDR3 is 14 amino acids. Deletions cut 1 base from V and 1 base from J, with 7 bases between. The V gene's germline CDR1 is KGHSH and CDR2 LQKENI. The CDR3 DNA reads as TGTGCCAGCTCACCACTTCCGAGCCAAGAGACCCAGTACTTC. It is translated as CASSPLPSQETQYF.

The chain carries TRBV2 and TRBJ1-2; maybe TRBD1 (5 bases). V lost 4 bases, J lost 7 bases, and 16 bases lay in between. There are 14 residues in the CDR3. Germline V gene lookup returns CDR1 SNHLY and CDR2 FYNNEI. The CDR3 region is CASSVPGTLSGYTF. CDR3 nucleotides: TGTGCCAGCAGTGTACCAGGGACTCTCTCTGGCTACACCTTC.

The chain employs TRBV4-2 and TRBJ2-2; the match to TRBD1 covers 8 bases. CDR1 and CDR2 (germline): LGHNA, YNFKEQ. The CDR3 covers 17 residues. V dropped 0 bases and J dropped 4; count of bases not matched to a gene: 7. CDR3 sequence reads: CASSQDNWGQVTGELFF. CDR3 coding DNA: TGTGCCAGCAGCCAAGATAACTGGGGACAGGTCACCGGGGAGCTGTTTTTT.

The CDR3 loop is CASSVRNAGTDNSPLHF. For the CDR3, the DNA is TGTGCCAGCTCGGTGAGGAACGCCGGGACAGATAATTCACCCCTCCACTTT. The chain recombines TRBV18 with TRBJ1-6, with TRBD1 matching over 7 bases. V shed 6 bases, J shed 5 bases, and the junction held 13 bases outside the gene matches. This CDR3 contains 17 residues. From germline, CDR1 is KGHSH and CDR2 LQKENI.

This clone appeared a single time. The chain employs TRBV4-1 and TRBJ1-1, with 8 bases identical to TRBD1. The V gene end was trimmed by 2 bases and the J gene end by 3 bases; junction bases not matched to a gene: 5. This CDR3 region has 15 residues. In germline, CDR1 is MGHRA, CDR2 YSYEKL. The CDR3: CASSQTGQGYTEAFF. The CDR3 coding sequence is TGCGCCAGCAGCCAAACTGGACAGGGCTACACTGAAGCTTTCTTT.

This chain uses TRBV7-8 with TRBJ2-7; maybe TRBD2 (6 bases). The germline gives CDR1 SGHVS, CDR2 FQNEAQ. CDR3 length: 16 amino acids. Trimming pared 5 bases from V and 4 bases from J, leaving 21 bases between. The CDR3 loop reads CASSLTEGQGRYEQYF. CDR3 DNA: TGTGCCAGCAGCCTAACGGAGGGGCAGGGAAGGTACGAGCAGTACTTC.

The J gene is TRBJ2-7, the V gene TRBV7-9; the match to TRBD1 covers 12 bases. The trim removed 4 bases at V and 6 bases at J, leaving 7 bases unmatched. In germline, CDR1 is SEHNR, CDR2 FQNEAQ (reference sequence). This CDR3 spans 15 amino acids. The CDR3 reads CASSSTGQGAGEQYF. The CDR3 DNA sequence: TGTGCCAGCAGCTCAACGGGACAGGGGGCCGGCGAGCAGTACTTC.

This clone was counted only a few times. The V and J genes are TRBV5-4 and TRBJ2-1; D remains unclear. CDR3 length equals 12 residues. In germline, CDR1 is SGHNT, CDR2 YYREEE (reference sequence). Trimming left V 4 bases short and J 5 bases short, with 7 bases between. CDR3 loop: CASSNLNNEQFF. In DNA form, the CDR3 reads TGTGCCAGCAGCAACCTAAACAATGAGCAGTTCTTC.

J is TRBJ2-7 and V is TRBV28, with TRBD2 identical over 8 bases. Germline V gene data show CDR1 as MDHEN and CDR2 as SYDVKM. With 7 bases clipped from V and 2 bases from J, the junction kept 10 bases outside the gene matches. The CDR3 runs 15 residues. The CDR3: CASTTGGTGTYEQYF. The DNA for the CDR3 is TGTGCCAGCACCACGGGAGGGACGGGAACCTACGAGCAGTACTTC.

The chain carries TRBV7-2 and TRBJ2-7; D is perhaps TRBD1 (6 bases). With 5 bases removed from V and 2 bases from J, the gap between germline ends came to 10 bases. The V gene's germline CDR1 is SGHTA and CDR2 FQGNSA. CDR3 length equals 13 residues. The CDR3 reads CASSRRQAYEQYF. DNA for the CDR3: TGTGCCAGCAGCCGACGACAGGCCTACGAGCAGTACTTC.

This clone has more than one count but fewer than ten. The rearrangement joins TRBV2 to TRBJ2-5; 7 bases map to TRBD1. Germline CDR1 reads SNHLY; CDR2 reads FYNNEI. The junction had 4 bases not matched to a gene; V was cut back by 4 bases and J by 2 bases. The length of the CDR3 is 14 residues. This CDR3 is CASSAGTEQETQYF. The CDR3 DNA reads as TGTGCCAGCAGTGCCGGGACAGAACAAGAGACCCAGTACTTC.

V usage is TRBV6-2 or TRBV6-3 and J usage is TRBJ1-5; D may be TRBD1 (5 bases). There are 15 residues in the CDR3. Germline lookup yields CDR1 MNHEY and CDR2 SVGEGT. The V gene lost 6 bases and the J gene lost 7 bases, with 19 bases spanning the gap. In DNA, the CDR3 is TGTGCCAGCAGCCCCCGGGGGAGGGGCTACCAGCCCCAGCATTTT. Translating it yields CASSPRGRGYQPQHF.